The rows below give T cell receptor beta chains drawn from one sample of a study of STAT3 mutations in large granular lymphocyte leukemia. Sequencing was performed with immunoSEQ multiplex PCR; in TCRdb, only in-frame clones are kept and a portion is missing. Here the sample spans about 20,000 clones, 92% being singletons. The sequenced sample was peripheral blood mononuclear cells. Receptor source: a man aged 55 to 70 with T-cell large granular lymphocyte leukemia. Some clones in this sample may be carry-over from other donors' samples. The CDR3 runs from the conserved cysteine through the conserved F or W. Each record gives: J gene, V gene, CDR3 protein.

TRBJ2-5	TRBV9	CASSVGQGLSSETQYF
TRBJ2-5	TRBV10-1	CAIPGLAGGLTQETQYF
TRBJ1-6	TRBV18	CASSPPTGDNSPLHF
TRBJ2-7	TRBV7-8	CASGSGRTYEQYF
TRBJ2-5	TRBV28	CGSNPTGSETQYF
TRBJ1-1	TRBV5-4	CASSSPRGSNTEAFF
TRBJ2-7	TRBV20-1	CSARRAEQYF
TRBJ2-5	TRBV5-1	CASSEGTREETQYF
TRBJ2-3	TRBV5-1	CASTRTSVTDTQYF
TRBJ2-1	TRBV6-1	CASSDSYSYNEQFF
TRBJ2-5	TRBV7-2	CASSSSRGLGETQYF
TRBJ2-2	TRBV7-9	CASSLDATSARTGELFF
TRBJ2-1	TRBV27	CATHGSGSVYEQFF
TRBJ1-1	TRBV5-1	CASSRGTGGNTEAFF
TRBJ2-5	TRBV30	CAWSVPRGRFETQYF
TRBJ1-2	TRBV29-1	CSAADSNYGYTF
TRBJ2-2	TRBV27	CASSLTGQRGVIAGELFF
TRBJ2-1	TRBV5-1	CASSSGRYNEQFF
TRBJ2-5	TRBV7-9	CASSRGTGEETQYF
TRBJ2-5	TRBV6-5	CASSSRTGGQETQYF
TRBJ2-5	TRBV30	CAWRAGEETQYF
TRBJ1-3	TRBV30	CAWRTSSGNTIYF
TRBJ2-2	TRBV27	CASSLLAGGTNTGELFF
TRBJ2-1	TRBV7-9	CASSLSSGSTTYNEQFF
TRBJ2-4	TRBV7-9	CASSPSEVAKNIQYF
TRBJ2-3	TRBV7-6	CASSLLAGEGTDTQYF
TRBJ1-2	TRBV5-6	CASSLAGTGGLPSTF
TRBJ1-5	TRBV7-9	CASSRDGLNQPQHF
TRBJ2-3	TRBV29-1	CSVEGTESSTDTQYF